Following are 6 T cell receptor beta chains from one sample sequenced in a study of blood T cell repertoires in COVID-19. Produced via immunoSEQ multiplex PCR; TCRdb's table is partial and in-frame only. The table shows 53,000 or so clones, with around 80% occurring only once. Sequencing was performed on peripheral blood. The receptors were gathered from a human donor with active or convalescent COVID-19. The donor label of this sample is uncertain.

The genes are TRBV10-3 and TRBJ1-1, with D perhaps matching TRBD1 (5 bases). V lost 6 bases and J lost 3, with 8 bases in between. CDR3 size: 12 residues. In germline, CDR1 is ENHRY, CDR2 SYGVKD. In nucleotides, the CDR3 is TGTGCCATCAGGGGCAGGGACACTGAAGCTTTCTTT. Encoded protein: CAIRGRDTEAFF.

This clone showed up just once. This rearrangement joins TRBV29-1 to TRBJ2-2; 7 bases line up with TRBD2. The ends lost 1 base at V and 4 bases at J; junction bases unmatched: 9. The CDR3 has 16 amino acids. Looked up from germline, CDR1 is SQVTM and CDR2 is ANQGSEA. The CDR3 loop reads CSVEVASGGGTGELFF. Written as DNA, the CDR3 is TGCAGCGTTGAAGTAGCTTCGGGAGGCGGCACCGGGGAGCTGTTTTTT.

This chain links TRBV6-5 with TRBJ2-1; 7 positions agree with TRBD2. Germline loops: CDR1 MNHEY, CDR2 SVGAGI. J was trimmed by 0 bases and V by 8 bases; bases with no gene match: 7. The CDR3 sequence is 15 residues long. The CDR3 sequence: CASLYGGSSYNEQFF. The CDR3 region has the DNA TGTGCCAGCCTATATGGCGGGAGCTCCTACAATGAGCAGTTCTTC.

This clone appeared a single time. This chain links TRBV7-2 with TRBJ2-1, with 7 bases that match TRBD2. This CDR3 region has 14 residues. Germline assignment: CDR1 SGHTA and CDR2 FQGNSA. The V segment lost 5 bases and the J segment 4 bases; nucleotides outside the gene matches: 5. DNA for the CDR3: TGTGCCAGCAGCCCTACAGCGGGATACAATGAGCAGTTCTTC. It yields the protein CASSPTAGYNEQFF.

This clone was observed a few times. The chain joins TRBV2 to TRBJ2-2; no clear D. V shed 4 bases and J shed 4 bases, with 10 bases lying between them. From germline, CDR1 is SNHLY and CDR2 FYNNEI. CDR3 length: 14 residues. CDR3 bases: TGTGCCAGCAGTGTTGGGCAGGTCACCGGGGAGCTGTTTTTT. It translates to CASSVGQVTGELFF.

The chain combines TRBV7-9 with TRBJ1-6; 7 positions match TRBD1. V dropped 1 base and J dropped 7; count of bases not matched to a gene: 4. Germline CDR1 SEHNR, CDR2 FQNEAQ (reference sequence). The CDR3 is 15 residues long. The CDR3 region has the DNA TGTGCCAGCAGCTTAGTCCAGGGGGTCAATTCACCCCTCCACTTT. Its protein product is CASSLVQGVNSPLHF.